This T cell receptor (beta chain) was documented in a study of CD8 T cells in Susac syndrome. Sequencing targeted TCR beta in blood CD8+ and CD4+ T cells. RNA, at about 0.45 to 1 ug, was reverse transcribed with random hexamers. One entry per CDR3 protein, called by TCRdb with MiXCR from the immunoSEQ multiplex PCR reads. The sample yields 120,000 or so distinct CDR3 sequences, 90% to 95% seen once. This CDR3 spans 14 amino acids. Trimming removed 6 bases at V and 4 bases at J, with 13 bases between. This receptor was taken from a human donor in good health. The sample comprised CD4+ T cells from PBMCs. The gene calls are TRBV12-3 or TRBV12-4 and TRBJ1-3, with D possibly matching TRBD1 (6 bases). DNA for the CDR3: TGTGCCAGCAGCCTACAGGGAGCCGGAAACACCATATATTTT. Its protein product is CASSLQGAGNTIYF.